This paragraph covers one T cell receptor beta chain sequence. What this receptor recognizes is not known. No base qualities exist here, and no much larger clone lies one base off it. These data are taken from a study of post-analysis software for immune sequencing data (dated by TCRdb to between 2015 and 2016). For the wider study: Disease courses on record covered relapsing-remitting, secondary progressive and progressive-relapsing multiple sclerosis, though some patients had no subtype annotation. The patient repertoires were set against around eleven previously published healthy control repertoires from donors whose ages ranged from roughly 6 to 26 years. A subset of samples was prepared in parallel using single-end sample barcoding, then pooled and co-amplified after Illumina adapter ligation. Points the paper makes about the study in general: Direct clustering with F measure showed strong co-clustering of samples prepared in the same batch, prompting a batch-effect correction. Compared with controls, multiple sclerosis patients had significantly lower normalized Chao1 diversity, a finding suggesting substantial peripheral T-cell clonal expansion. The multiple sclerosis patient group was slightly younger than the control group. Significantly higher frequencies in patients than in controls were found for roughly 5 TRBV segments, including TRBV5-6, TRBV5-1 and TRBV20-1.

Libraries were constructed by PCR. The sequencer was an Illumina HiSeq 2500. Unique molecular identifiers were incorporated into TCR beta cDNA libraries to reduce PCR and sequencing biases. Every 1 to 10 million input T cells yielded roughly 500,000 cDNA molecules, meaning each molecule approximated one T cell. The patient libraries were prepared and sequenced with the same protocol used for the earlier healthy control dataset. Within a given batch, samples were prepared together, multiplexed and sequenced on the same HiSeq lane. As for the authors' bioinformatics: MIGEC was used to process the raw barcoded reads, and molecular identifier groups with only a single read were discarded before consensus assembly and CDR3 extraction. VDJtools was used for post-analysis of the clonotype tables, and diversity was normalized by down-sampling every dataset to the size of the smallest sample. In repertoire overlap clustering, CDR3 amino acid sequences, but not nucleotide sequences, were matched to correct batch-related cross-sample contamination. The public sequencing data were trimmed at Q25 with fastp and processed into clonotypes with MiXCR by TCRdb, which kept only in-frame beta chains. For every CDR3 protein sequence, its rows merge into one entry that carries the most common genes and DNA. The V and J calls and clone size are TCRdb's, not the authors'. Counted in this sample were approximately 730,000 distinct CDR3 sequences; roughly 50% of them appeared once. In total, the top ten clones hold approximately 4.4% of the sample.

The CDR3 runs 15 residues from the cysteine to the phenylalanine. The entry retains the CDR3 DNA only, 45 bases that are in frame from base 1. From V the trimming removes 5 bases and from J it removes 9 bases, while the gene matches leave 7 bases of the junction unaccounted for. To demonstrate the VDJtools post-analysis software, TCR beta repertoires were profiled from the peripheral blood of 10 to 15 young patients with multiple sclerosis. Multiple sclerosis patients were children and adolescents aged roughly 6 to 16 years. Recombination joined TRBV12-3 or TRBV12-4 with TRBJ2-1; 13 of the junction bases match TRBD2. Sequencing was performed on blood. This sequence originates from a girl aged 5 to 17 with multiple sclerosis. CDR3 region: CASSPLAGGVGEQFF. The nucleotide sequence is TGTGCCAGCAGTCCACTAGCGGGAGGGGTCGGTGAGCAGTTCTTC.